This TCR beta chain was retrieved from a study of cytomegalovirus exposure and HLA in healthy donors. In the PCR, 60 Vbeta and 13 Jbeta primers were used. Libraries were prepared by immunoSEQ multiplex PCR; TCRdb keeps only in-frame clonotypes and omits some of them. Of 310,000 or so clones listed, around nine tenths are singletons. Of note for this clone: What it binds is not known.

Germline CDR1 SGHNT, CDR2 YYREEE (reference sequence). V was cut by 4 bases and J by 3 bases, with 7 bases left in between. The CDR3 is 12 residues long. Study findings and constraints: Accurate HLA-A and HLA-B prediction from TCR beta sequences was reported for most subjects. Specificity for CMV antigens was confirmed in vitro for a few of the CMV-associated chains.

The chain links TRBV5-4 to TRBJ1-1; perhaps TRBD1 as D (5 bases). The receptor was derived from a woman under 30 in good health and CMV-seronegative. Sequencing input: PBMCs. The CDR3 coding sequence is TGTGCCAGCAGCCCGGGGGACACTGAAGCTTTCTTT. Amino acids: CASSPGDTEAFF.